This T cell receptor (beta chain) was observed in a study of T cell responses to AZD1222 COVID-19 vaccine. Profiling relied on immunoSEQ multiplex PCR, and the TCRdb table lists in-frame clones only, not all of them. The table lists more than 140,000 clones, about 91% of them singletons, with 3% to 4% in the top ten. In the case of this clone: The antigen is not known.

CDR1 is SGHRS, CDR2 YFSETQ, per germline. V lost 3 bases and J 2 bases, leaving 11 bases between the germline ends. The CDR3 has 14 residues. Study-level findings and limits: Targeting of unmutated variant regions was reportedly seen in nearly half of spike-specific TCRs.

The receptor comes from an adult in good health. The chain employs TRBV5-1 and TRBJ1-1, with D tentatively TRBD1 (6 bases). Material: peripheral blood, obtained on day 0 of MenACWY control vaccination. The CDR3 bases are TGCGCCAGCAGCTCGGAGGGGGGAAACACTGAAGCTTTCTTT. Translated: CASSSEGGNTEAFF.